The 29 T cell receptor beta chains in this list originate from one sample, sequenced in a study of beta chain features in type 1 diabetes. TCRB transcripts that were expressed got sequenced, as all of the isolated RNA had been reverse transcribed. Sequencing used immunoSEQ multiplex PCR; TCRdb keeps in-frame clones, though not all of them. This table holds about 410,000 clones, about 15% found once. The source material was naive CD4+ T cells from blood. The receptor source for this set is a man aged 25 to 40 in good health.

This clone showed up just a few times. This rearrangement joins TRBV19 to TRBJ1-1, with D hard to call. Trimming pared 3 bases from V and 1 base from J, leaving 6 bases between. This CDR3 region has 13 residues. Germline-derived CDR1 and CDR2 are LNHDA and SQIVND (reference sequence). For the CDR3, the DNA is TGTGCCAGTAGTATTGGGCGGAACACTGAAGCTTTCTTT. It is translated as CASSIGRNTEAFF.

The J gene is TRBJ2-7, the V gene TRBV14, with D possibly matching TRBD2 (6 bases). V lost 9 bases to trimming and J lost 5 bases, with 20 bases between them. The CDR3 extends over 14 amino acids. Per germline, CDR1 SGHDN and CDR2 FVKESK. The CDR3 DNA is TGTGCCAGACTTATTGCGGAGGGCCTCGACGAGCAGTACGTC. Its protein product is CARLIAEGLDEQYV.

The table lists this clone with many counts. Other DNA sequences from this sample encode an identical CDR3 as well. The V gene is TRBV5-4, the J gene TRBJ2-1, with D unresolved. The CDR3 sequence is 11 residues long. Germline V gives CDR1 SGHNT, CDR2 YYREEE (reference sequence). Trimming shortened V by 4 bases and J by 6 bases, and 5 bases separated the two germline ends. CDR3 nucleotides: TGTGCCAGCAGCCGAACCAATGAGCAGTTCTTC. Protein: CASSRTNEQFF.

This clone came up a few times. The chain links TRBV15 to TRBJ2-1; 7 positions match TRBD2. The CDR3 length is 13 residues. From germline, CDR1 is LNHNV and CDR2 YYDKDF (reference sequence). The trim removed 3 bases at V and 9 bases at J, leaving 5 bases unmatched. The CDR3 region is CATSRGGRGEQFF. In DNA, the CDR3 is TGTGCCACCAGCAGGGGAGGGAGAGGTGAGCAGTTCTTC. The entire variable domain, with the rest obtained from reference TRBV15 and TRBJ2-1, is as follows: DAMVIQNPRYQVTQFGKPVTLSCSQTLNHNVMYWYQQKSSQAPKLLFHYYDKDFNNEADTPDNFQSRRPNTSFCFLDIRSPGLGDTAMYLCATSRGGRGEQFFGPGTRLTVL.

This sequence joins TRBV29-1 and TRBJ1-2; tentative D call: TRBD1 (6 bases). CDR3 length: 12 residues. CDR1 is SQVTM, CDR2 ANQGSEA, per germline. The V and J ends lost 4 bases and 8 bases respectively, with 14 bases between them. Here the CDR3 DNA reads TGCAGCGTTGTTCGGGGGGCAGAAGGCTACACCTTC. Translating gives CSVVRGAEGYTF.

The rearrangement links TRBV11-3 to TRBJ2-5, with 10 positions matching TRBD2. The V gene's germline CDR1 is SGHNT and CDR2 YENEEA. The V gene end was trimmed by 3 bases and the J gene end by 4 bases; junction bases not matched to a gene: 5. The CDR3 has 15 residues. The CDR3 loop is CASSFSGGSGETQYF. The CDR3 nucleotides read TGTGCCAGCAGCTTTAGCGGGGGGAGCGGAGAGACCCAGTACTTC.

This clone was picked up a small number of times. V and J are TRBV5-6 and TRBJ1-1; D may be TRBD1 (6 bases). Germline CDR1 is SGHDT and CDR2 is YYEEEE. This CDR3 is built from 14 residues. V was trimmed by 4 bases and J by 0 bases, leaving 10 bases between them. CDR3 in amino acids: CASSPTGMNTEAFF. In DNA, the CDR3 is TGTGCCAGCAGCCCTACAGGGATGAACACTGAAGCTTTCTTT.

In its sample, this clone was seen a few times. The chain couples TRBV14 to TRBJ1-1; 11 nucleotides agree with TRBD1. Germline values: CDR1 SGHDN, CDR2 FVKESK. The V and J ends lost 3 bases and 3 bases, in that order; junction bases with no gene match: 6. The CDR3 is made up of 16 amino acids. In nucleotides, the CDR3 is TGTGCCAGCAGCCAGCGGACAGGGGGCTTTGACACTGAAGCTTTCTTT. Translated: CASSQRTGGFDTEAFF.

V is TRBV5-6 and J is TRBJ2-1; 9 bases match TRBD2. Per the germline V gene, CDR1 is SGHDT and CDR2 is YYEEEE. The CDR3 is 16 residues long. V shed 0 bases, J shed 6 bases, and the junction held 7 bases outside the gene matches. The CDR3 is CASSLGAGGPANEQFF. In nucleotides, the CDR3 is TGTGCCAGCAGCTTGGGTGCGGGAGGGCCGGCCAATGAGCAGTTCTTC.

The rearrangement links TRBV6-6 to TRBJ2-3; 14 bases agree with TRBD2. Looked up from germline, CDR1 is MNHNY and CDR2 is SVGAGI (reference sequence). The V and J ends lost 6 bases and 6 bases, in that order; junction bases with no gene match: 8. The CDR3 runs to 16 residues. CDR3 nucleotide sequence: TGTGCCAGCAGATCGCGACTAGCGGGAGGGGGGGATACGCAGTATTTT. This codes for CASRSRLAGGGDTQYF.

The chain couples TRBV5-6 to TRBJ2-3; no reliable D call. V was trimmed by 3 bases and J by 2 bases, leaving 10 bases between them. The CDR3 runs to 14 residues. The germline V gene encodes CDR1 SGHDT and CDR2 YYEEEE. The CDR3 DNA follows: TGTGCCAGCAGCTGGAACTACAACACAGATACGCAGTATTTT. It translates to CASSWNYNTDTQYF.

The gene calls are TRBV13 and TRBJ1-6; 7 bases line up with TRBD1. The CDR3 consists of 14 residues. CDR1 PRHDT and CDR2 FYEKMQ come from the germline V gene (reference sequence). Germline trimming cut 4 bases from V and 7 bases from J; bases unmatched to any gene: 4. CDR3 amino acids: CASSSRDRNSPLHF. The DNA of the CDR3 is TGTGCCAGCAGCTCCCGGGACAGAAATTCACCCCTCCACTTT.

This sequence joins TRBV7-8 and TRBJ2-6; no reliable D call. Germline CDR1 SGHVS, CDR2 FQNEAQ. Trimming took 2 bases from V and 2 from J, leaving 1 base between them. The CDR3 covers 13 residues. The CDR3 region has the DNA TGTGCCAGCAGCTTAACTGGGGCCAACGTCCTGACTTTC. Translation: CASSLTGANVLTF.

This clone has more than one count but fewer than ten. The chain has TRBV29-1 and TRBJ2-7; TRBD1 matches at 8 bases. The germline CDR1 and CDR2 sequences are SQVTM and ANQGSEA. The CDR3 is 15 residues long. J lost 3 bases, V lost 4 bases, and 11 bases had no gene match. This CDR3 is CSVAPQGALNYEQYF. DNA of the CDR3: TGCAGCGTTGCACCTCAGGGGGCTCTCAACTACGAGCAGTACTTC.

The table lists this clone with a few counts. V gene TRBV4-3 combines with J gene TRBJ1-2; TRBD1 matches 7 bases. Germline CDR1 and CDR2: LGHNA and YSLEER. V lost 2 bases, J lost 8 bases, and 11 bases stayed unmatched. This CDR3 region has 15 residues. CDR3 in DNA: TGCGCCAGCAGCCAACATAGGGACAGTCCTTACGGCTACACCTTC. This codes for CASSQHRDSPYGYTF.

The CDR3 loop is CASSAGSQETQYF. CDR3 bases: TGTGCCAGCAGTGCCGGCAGCCAAGAGACCCAGTACTTC. V and J are TRBV2 and TRBJ2-5; D is ambiguous. The V and J ends lost 4 bases and 1 base respectively, with 7 bases between them. Germline CDR1 reads SNHLY; CDR2 reads FYNNEI. CDR3 length equals 13 residues.

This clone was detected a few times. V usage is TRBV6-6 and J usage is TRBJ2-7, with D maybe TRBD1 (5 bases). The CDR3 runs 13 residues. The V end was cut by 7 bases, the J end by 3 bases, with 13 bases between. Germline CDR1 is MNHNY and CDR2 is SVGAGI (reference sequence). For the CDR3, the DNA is TGTGCCAGCACTCTAGACAGAGGCTACGAGCAGTACGTC. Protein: CASTLDRGYEQYV.

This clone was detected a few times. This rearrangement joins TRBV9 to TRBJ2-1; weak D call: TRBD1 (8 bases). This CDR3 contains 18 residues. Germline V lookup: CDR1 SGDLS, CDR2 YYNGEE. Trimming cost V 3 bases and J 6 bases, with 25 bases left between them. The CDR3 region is CASSGTGTLSGVSNEQFF. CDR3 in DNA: TGTGCCAGCAGCGGGACAGGGACCCTCAGCGGGGTTAGCAATGAGCAGTTCTTC.

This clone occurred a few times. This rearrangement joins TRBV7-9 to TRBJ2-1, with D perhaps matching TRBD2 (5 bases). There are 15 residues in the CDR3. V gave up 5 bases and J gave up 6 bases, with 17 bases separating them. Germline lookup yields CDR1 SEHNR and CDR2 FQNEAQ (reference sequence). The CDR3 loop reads CASSRRSLGSNEQFF. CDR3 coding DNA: TGTGCCAGCAGCCGGCGGAGTCTGGGGAGCAATGAGCAGTTCTTC.

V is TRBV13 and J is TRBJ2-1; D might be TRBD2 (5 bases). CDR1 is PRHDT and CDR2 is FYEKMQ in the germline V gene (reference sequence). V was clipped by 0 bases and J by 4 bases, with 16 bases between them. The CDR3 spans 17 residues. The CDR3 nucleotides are TGTGCCAGCAGCTTAGGCCTAGGGCAACTAGGATACAATGAGCAGTTCTTC. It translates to CASSLGLGQLGYNEQFF. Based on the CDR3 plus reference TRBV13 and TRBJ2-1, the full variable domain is AAGVIQSPRHLIKEKRETATLKCYPIPRHDTVYWYQQGPGQDPQFLISFYEKMQSDKGSIPDRFSAQQFSDYHSELNMSSLELGDSALYFCASSLGLGQLGYNEQFFGPGTRLTVL.

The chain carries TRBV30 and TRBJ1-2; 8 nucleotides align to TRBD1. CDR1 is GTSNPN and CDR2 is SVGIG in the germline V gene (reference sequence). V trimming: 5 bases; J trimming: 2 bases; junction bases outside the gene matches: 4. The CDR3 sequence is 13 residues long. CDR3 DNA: TGTGCCTGGGCAACAGGGGGGAACTATGGCTACACCTTC. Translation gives CAWATGGNYGYTF.

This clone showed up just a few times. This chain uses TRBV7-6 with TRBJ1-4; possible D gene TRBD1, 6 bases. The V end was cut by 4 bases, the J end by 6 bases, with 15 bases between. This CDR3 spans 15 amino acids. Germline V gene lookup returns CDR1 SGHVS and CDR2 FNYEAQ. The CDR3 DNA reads TGTGCCAGCAGCTCATCCGGGGGGCGGGATGAAAAACTGTTTTTT. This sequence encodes CASSSSGGRDEKLFF.

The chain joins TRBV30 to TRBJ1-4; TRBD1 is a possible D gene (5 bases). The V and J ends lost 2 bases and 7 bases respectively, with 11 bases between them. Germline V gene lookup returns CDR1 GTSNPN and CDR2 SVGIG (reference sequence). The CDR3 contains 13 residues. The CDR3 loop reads CAWSPSRGEKLFF. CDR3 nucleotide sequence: TGTGCCTGGAGTCCCAGTAGGGGTGAAAAACTGTTTTTT.

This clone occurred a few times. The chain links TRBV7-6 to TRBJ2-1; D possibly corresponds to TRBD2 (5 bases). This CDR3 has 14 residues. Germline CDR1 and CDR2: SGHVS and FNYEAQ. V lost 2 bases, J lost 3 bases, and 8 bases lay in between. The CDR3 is CASSLIGDYNEQFF. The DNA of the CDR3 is TGTGCCAGCAGCTTAATCGGGGACTACAATGAGCAGTTCTTC.

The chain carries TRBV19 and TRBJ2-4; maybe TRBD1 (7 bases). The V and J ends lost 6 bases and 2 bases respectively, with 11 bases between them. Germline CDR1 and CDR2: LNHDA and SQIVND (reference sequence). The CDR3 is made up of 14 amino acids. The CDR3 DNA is TGTGCCAGTAGGACAGGGAGGACCAAAAACATTCAGTACTTC. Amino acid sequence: CASRTGRTKNIQYF.

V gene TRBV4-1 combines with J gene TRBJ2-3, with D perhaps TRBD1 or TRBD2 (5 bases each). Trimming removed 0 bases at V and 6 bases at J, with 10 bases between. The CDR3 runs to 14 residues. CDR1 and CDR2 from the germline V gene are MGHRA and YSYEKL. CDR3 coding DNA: TGCGCCAGCAGCCAAGATGGGACGGGTGATACGCAGTATTTT. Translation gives CASSQDGTGDTQYF.

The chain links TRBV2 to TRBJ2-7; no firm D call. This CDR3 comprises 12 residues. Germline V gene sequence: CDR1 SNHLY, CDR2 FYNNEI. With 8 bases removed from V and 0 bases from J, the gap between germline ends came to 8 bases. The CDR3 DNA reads TGTGCCAGCGGGAAGAGCTCCTACGAGCAGTACGTC. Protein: CASGKSSYEQYV.

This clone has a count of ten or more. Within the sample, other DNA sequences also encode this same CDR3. This chain's CDR3 is CSVGGPYEQYF. The CDR3 DNA reads TGCAGCGTTGGGGGTCCCTACGAGCAGTACTTC. The V call is TRBV29-1, the J call TRBJ2-7; D remains ambiguous. Germline V CDR1 and CDR2: SQVTM, ANQGSEA. Between the trimmed V and J ends, which lost 4 bases and 2 bases, there was a span of 6 bases. This CDR3 spans 11 amino acids.

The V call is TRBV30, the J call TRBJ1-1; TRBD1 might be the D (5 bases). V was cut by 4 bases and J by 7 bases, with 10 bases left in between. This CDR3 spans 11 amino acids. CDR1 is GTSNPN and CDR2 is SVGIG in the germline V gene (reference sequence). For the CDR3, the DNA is TGTGCCTGGACTCCGGGGCTTGAAGCTTTCTTT. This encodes CAWTPGLEAFF.